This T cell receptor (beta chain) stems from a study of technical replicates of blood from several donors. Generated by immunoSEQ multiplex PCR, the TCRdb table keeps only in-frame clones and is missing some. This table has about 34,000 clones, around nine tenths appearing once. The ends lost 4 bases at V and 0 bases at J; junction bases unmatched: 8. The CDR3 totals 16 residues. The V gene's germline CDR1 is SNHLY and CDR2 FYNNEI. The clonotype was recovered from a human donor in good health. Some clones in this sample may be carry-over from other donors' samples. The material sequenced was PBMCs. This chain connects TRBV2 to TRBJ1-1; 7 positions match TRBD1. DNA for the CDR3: TGTGCCAGCAGTGGACCCGGGACAGCCTTGAACACTGAAGCTTTCTTT. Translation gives CASSGPGTALNTEAFF.